The T cell receptor (beta chain) under discussion was sequenced for a study of T cells in Graves' hyperthyroidism and ophthalmopathy. Whole-study context: At the time of initial diagnosis and before any treatment, peripheral blood was collected.

TCR beta CDR3 region amplification was performed from RNA transcripts. HTBI primers were the set used in a first-round RT-PCR of the TCR CDR3. TCRdb reprocessed the multiplex PCR reads with MiXCR, giving one entry per CDR3 protein. The sample lists around 190,000 distinct CDR3 sequences; roughly a sixth were seen once. Patients between 18 and 65 years old had hyperthyroidism, newly diagnosed and lasting under 2 months. General study points: Clonotypes that were expanded in thyroid above 0.001 mostly appeared in blood too.

This clonotype was seen ten or more times. What it binds is unknown. CDR1 is SGHNT, CDR2 YENEEA, per germline. V shed 0 bases and J shed 4 bases, with 9 bases lying between them. The CDR3 covers 14 residues. The clonotype was recovered from a woman aged 45 to 65 with Graves' hyperthyroidism. V gene TRBV11-3 combines with J gene TRBJ2-5; tentative D call: TRBD2 (6 bases). Sequences were obtained from blood. CDR3 coding DNA: TGTGCCAGCAGCTTAGAAGGAGGGAGAGAGACCCAGTACTTC. It is translated as CASSLEGGRETQYF. The full variable domain, in which reference TRBV11-3 and TRBJ2-5 provide the parts outside the CDR3, is EAGVVQSPRYKIIEKKQPVAFWCNPISGHNTLYWYLQNLGQGPELLIRYENEEAVDDSQLPKDRFSAERLKGVDSTLKIQPAELGDSAVYLCASSLEGGRETQYFGPGTRLLVL.